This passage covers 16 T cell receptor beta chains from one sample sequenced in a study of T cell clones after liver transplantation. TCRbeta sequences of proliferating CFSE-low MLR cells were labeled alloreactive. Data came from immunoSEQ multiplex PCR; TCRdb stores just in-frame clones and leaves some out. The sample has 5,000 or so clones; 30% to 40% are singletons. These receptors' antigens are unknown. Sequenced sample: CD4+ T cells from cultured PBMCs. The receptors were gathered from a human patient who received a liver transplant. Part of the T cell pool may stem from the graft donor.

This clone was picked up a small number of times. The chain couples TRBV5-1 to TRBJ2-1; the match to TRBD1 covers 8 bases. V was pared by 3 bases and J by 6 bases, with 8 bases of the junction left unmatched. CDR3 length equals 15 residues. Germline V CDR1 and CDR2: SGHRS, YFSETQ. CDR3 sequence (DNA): TGCGCCAGCAGCTCCCAGGGGGCCCCTTCCAATGAGCAGTTCTTC. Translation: CASSSQGAPSNEQFF.

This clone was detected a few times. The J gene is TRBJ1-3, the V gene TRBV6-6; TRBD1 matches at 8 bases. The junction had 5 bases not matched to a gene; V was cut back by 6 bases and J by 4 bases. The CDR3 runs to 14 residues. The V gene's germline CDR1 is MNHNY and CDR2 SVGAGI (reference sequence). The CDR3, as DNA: TGTGCCAGCAGAGAGACAGGGGCCGGAAACACCATATATTTT. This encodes CASRETGAGNTIYF.

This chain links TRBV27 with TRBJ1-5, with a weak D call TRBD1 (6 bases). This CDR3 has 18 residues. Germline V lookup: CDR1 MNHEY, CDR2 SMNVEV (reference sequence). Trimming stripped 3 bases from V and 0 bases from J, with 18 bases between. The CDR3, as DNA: TGTGCCAGCAGTTTCTTGGGCATCCGGGGGCTTAGCAATCAGCCCCAGCATTTT. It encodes CASSFLGIRGLSNQPQHF.

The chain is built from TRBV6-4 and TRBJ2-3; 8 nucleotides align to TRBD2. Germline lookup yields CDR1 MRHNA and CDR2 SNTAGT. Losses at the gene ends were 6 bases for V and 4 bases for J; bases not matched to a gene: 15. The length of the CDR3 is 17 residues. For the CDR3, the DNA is TGTGCCAGCAGGCTCGGGACTAGGGAACAAGTCGCAGATACGCAGTATTTT. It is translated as CASRLGTREQVADTQYF.

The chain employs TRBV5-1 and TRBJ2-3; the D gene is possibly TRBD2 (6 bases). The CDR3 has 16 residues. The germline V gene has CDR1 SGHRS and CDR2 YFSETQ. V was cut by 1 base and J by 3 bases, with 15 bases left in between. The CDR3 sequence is CASSLTLAGGTDTQYF. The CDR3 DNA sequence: TGCGCCAGCAGCTTGACACTAGCTGGGGGAACAGATACGCAGTATTTT.

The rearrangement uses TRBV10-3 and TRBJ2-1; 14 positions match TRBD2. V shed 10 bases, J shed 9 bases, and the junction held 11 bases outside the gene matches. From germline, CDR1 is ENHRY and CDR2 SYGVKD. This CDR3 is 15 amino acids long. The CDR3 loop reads CATRPGTSGSGEQFF. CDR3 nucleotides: TGTGCCACCAGACCCGGGACTAGCGGGAGCGGTGAGCAGTTCTTC.

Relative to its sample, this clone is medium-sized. CDR3 nucleotides: TGTGCCAGCAGAGTAAGGGGGGCTGGAAACACCATATATTTT. This sequence encodes CASRVRGAGNTIYF. V is TRBV28 and J is TRBJ1-3, with D possibly TRBD1 on 6 matching bases. Germline-derived CDR1 and CDR2 are MDHEN and SYDVKM. There are 14 residues in the CDR3. Trimming took 6 bases from V and 2 from J, leaving 11 bases between them.

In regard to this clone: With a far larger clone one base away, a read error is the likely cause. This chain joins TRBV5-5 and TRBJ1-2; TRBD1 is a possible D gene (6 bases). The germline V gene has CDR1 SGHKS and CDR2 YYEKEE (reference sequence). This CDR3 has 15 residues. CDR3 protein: CASSLRRGPNYVYTF. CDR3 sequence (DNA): TGTGCCAGCAGCTTGCGCCGGGGGCCTAACTATGTCTACACCTTC.

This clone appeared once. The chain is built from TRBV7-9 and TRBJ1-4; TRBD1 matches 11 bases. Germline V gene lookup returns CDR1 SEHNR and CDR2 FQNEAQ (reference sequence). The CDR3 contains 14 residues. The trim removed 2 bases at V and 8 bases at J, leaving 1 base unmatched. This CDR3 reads CASSLRTGGEKLFF. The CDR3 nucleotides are TGTGCCAGCAGCTTAAGGACAGGGGGCGAAAAACTGTTTTTT.

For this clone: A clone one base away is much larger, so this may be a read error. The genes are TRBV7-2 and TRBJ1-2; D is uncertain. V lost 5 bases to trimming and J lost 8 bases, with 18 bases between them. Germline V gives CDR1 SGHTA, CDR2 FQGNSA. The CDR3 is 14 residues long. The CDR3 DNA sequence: TGTGCCAGCAGCAACCCTGGTGGGTTTTGGGGCTACACCTTC. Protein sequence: CASSNPGGFWGYTF.

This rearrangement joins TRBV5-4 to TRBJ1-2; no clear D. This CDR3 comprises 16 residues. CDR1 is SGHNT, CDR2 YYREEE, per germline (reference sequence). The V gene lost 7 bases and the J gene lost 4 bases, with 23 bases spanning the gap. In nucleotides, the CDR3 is TGTGCCAGCTTGGGCTTCGTACCAGGAAAGATCTATGGCTACACCTTC. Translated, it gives CASLGFVPGKIYGYTF.

The CDR3 is CASSLGGGWGNQPQHF. In nucleotides, the CDR3 is TGTGCCAGCAGTTTGGGGGGGGGCTGGGGCAATCAGCCCCAGCATTTT. The J gene is TRBJ1-5, the V gene TRBV28; possible D gene TRBD1, 6 bases. V lost 3 bases, J lost 2 bases, and 14 bases lay in between. The germline V gene has CDR1 MDHEN and CDR2 SYDVKM. The CDR3 has 16 residues.

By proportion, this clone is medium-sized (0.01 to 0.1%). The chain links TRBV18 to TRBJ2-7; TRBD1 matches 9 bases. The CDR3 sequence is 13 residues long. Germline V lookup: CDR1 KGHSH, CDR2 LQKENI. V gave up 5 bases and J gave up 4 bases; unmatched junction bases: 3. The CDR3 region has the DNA TGTGCCAGCTCAATACAGGGGGCGTACGAGCAGTACTTC. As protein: CASSIQGAYEQYF.

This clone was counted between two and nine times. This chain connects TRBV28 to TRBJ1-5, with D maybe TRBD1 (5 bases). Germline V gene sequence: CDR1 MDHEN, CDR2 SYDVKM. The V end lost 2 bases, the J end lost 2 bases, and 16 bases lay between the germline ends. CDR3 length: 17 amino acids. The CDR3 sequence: CASSLEQGVPGNQPQHF. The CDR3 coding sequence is TGTGCCAGCAGTTTAGAGCAGGGAGTACCTGGCAATCAGCCCCAGCATTTT.

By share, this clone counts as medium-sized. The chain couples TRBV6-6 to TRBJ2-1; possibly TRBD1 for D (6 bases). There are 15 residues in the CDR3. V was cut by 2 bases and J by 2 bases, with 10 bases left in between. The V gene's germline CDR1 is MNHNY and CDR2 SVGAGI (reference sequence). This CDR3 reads CASSYGTSTYNEQFF. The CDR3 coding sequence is TGTGCCAGCAGTTACGGGACATCAACCTACAATGAGCAGTTCTTC.

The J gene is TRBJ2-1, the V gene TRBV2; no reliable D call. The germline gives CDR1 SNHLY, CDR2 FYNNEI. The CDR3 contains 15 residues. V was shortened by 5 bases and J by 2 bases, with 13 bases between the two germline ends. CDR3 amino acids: CASSPGLGPYNEQFF. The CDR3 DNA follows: TGTGCCAGCAGTCCGGGTTTAGGGCCCTACAATGAGCAGTTCTTC.